This is a list of T cell receptor beta chains from one sample in a study of T cells in Graves' hyperthyroidism and ophthalmopathy. TCRdb recomputed calls from the multiplex PCR reads with MiXCR, one row per CDR3 protein. The data show 340,000 or so distinct CDR3 sequences, around a sixth seen once. Material for sequencing was blood. Receptors were obtained from a woman aged 45-65 years with Graves' hyperthyroidism. Both conserved end residues are part of each CDR3. D genes are given only for firm matches. A clone size is listed for some rows: how often the clone was seen (once, few, many), or a class if it is expanded.

>TRBV20-1|TRBD1|TRBJ1-2|NA|17
CSARRHTGTVINYGYTF
TGCAGTGCTAGGCGTCACACCGGGACAGTCATCAACTATGGCTACACCTTC
>TRBV24-1|NA|TRBJ1-2|NA|15
CATSDSTGRDYGYTF
TGTGCCACCAGTGATTCGACGGGCCGGGATTATGGCTACACCTTC
>TRBV6-1|NA|TRBJ2-1|NA|12
CASGGAENEQFF
TGTGCCAGCGGTGGCGCGGAGAATGAGCAGTTCTTC
>TRBV6-1|TRBD1|TRBJ1-5|few|16
CASSERDRGSNQPQHF
TGTGCCAGCAGTGAAAGGGACAGGGGGAGCAATCAGCCCCAGCATTTT
>TRBV14|NA|TRBJ2-1|few|14
CASSQQDYYNEQFF
TGTGCCAGCAGCCAACAGGACTACTACAATGAGCAGTTCTTC
>TRBV20-1|NA|TRBJ2-7|NA|15
CSARDPVRSLVEQYF
TGCAGTGCTAGAGATCCGGTCCGCTCCCTGGTAGAGCAGTACTTC
>TRBV29-1|TRBD2|TRBJ2-1|few|14
CSDLSGSLLNEQFF
TGCAGCGATTTAAGCGGGAGCCTGTTAAATGAGCAGTTCTTC
>TRBV2|NA|TRBJ2-7|many|14
CASSDRDLSYEQYF
TGTGCCAGCAGTGACCGGGACCTCTCCTACGAGCAGTACTTC
>TRBV18|NA|TRBJ1-5|few|16
CASSPGRGGSNQPQHF
TGTGCCAGCTCACCTGGCCGAGGGGGAAGCAATCAGCCCCAGCATTTT
>TRBV20-1|TRBD2|TRBJ2-1|few|16
CSARDGRSLEENEQFF
TGCAGTGCTAGAGACGGGAGGTCTCTCGAGGAGAATGAGCAGTTCTTC
>TRBV3-1|NA|TRBJ1-2|NA|14
CASSSTQALRGYTF
TGTGCCAGCAGCTCCACACAGGCCCTGAGGGGCTACACCTTC
>TRBV5-8|TRBD1|TRBJ2-3|few|15
CASGGTGGPTDTQYF
TGTGCCAGTGGTGGGACAGGGGGCCCCACAGATACGCAGTATTTT
>TRBV12-3/TRBV12-4|TRBD1|TRBJ2-7|NA|13
CASSLDTGAEQYF
TGTGCCAGCAGTTTAGATACAGGGGCGGAGCAGTACTTC
>TRBV7-8|TRBD1|TRBJ2-3|many|18
CASSLPRDRAHPTDTQYF
TGTGCCAGCAGCTTACCGAGAGACAGGGCCCACCCCACAGATACGCAGTATTTT
>TRBV4-1|NA|TRBJ1-1|few|15
CASSPPVGRTAEAFF
TGCGCCAGCAGCCCCCCAGTTGGCAGAACCGCTGAAGCTTTCTTT
>TRBV10-2|NA|TRBJ1-1|NA|13
CASLEFLNTEAFF
TGCGCCAGCTTGGAGTTCCTGAACACTGAAGCTTTCTTT
>TRBV6-1|TRBD2|TRBJ2-3|few|13
CASRKRGDDTQYF
TGTGCCAGCAGGAAGCGGGGGGATGATACGCAGTATTTT
>TRBV7-3|NA|TRBJ2-3|NA|12
CASSNSWDTQYF
TGTGCCAGCAGCAACAGCTGGGATACGCAGTATTTT
>TRBV20-1|NA|TRBJ2-1|NA|17
CSATPGTVIRGRDEQFF
TGCAGTGCTACCCCCGGGACGGTTATTCGGGGGAGAGATGAGCAGTTCTTC
>TRBV7-3|TRBD1|TRBJ2-2|few|14
CASSSQGESGELFF
TGTGCCAGCAGCTCTCAGGGGGAGAGCGGGGAGCTGTTTTTT
>TRBV20-1|TRBD2|TRBJ2-7|many|14
CSAEGLVSPYEQYF
TGCAGTGCCGAGGGACTAGTCTCCCCCTACGAGCAGTACTTC
>TRBV4-1|NA|TRBJ1-1|NA|14
CASSQGPLNTEAFF
TGCGCCAGCAGCCAAGGGCCCTTGAACACTGAAGCTTTCTTT
>TRBV19|NA|TRBJ2-3|few|17
CASSNRQGGPSADTQYF
TGTGCCAGTAGTAATAGACAGGGAGGCCCATCGGCAGATACGCAGTATTTT
>TRBV12-3/TRBV12-4|NA|TRBJ2-1|many|13
CASSPVAAGEQFF
TGTGCCAGCAGTCCCGTGGCCGCTGGAGAGCAGTTCTTC
>TRBV20-1|NA|TRBJ2-1|NA|14
CSASWRSSYNEQFF
TGCAGTGCTAGTTGGCGTAGCTCCTACAATGAGCAGTTCTTC
>TRBV19|NA|TRBJ1-1|few|15
CASSRRYQGSTEAFF
TGTGCCAGTAGTAGACGGTATCAGGGAAGCACTGAAGCTTTCTTT
>TRBV30|TRBD2|TRBJ2-2|many|13
CAWRREGTGELFF
TGTGCCTGGAGACGGGAGGGAACCGGGGAGCTGTTTTTT
>TRBV2|NA|TRBJ1-4|NA|14
CASQEQGVNEKLFF
TGTGCCAGCCAAGAACAGGGAGTTAATGAAAAACTGTTTTTT
>TRBV6-1|NA|TRBJ2-1|NA|13
CASWGLGDNEQFF
TGTGCCAGTTGGGGCTTGGGGGACAATGAGCAGTTCTTC
>TRBV5-5|TRBD1|TRBJ1-1|many|16
CASSLAGGIGGTEAFF
TGTGCCAGCAGCTTGGCAGGGGGAATTGGGGGCACTGAAGCTTTCTTT
>TRBV14|NA|TRBJ2-5|few|13
CASSQEQRETQYF
TGTGCCAGCAGCCAAGAACAGCGGGAGACCCAGTACTTC
>TRBV20-1|NA|TRBJ1-1|many|14
CSAVNRESTTEAFF
TGCAGTGCCGTCAACAGGGAGAGCACCACTGAAGCTTTCTTT
>TRBV11-2|NA|TRBJ2-1|many|17
CASSEPFGRSVYNEQFF
TGTGCCAGCAGCGAACCCTTCGGGAGAAGCGTATACAATGAGCAGTTCTTC
>TRBV27|TRBD2|TRBJ2-5|many|14
CASSQRLAVETQYF
TGTGCCAGCAGTCAGAGACTAGCGGTGGAGACCCAGTACTTC
>TRBV5-5|TRBD1|TRBJ2-1|few|16
CASRMGQGARSSEQFF
TGTGCCAGCAGAATGGGACAGGGGGCGCGATCAAGTGAGCAGTTCTTC
>TRBV20-1|NA|TRBJ1-5|NA|12
CSADQGGQPQHF
TGCAGTGCTGATCAGGGAGGTCAGCCCCAGCATTTT
>TRBV20-1|NA|TRBJ1-2|many|13
CSALGLTNYGYTF
TGCAGTGCTTTAGGACTTACTAACTATGGCTACACCTTC
>TRBV11-2|TRBD2|TRBJ2-5|once|14
CASSSLAGMRTQYF
TGTGCCAGCAGCTCTCTAGCGGGAATGAGGACCCAGTACTTC
>TRBV7-9|NA|TRBJ2-1|few|15
CASSLVTGRYNEQFF
TGTGCCAGCAGCTTAGTCACAGGCCGATACAATGAGCAGTTCTTC
>TRBV6-2/TRBV6-3|NA|TRBJ2-3|many|13
CASSNHGADTQYF
TGTGCCAGCAGTAACCATGGGGCAGATACGCAGTATTTT
>TRBV5-1|TRBD1|TRBJ1-2|once|17
CASRNTGTVPSNYGYTF
TGCGCCAGCAGAAACACCGGGACAGTTCCTTCTAACTATGGCTACACCTTC
>TRBV11-2|NA|TRBJ2-2|many|17
CASSPTPVGTLTGELFF
TGTGCCAGCAGTCCTACCCCCGTAGGCACCCTCACCGGGGAGCTGTTTTTT
>TRBV19|TRBD1|TRBJ1-2|many|14
CASSTGQGTYGYTF
TGTGCCAGTAGTACCGGACAGGGGACCTATGGCTACACCTTC
>TRBV12-3/TRBV12-4|NA|TRBJ1-1|many|16
CASSRSRVTPNTEAFF
TGTGCCAGCAGCCGCTCCAGGGTTACGCCGAACACTGAAGCTTTCTTT
>TRBV6-1|NA|TRBJ1-5|few|13
CASSDRINQPQHF
TGTGCCAGCAGTGACCGAATCAATCAGCCCCAGCATTTT
>TRBV6-1|TRBD1|TRBJ1-2|many|16
CASSWTGGVSDYGYTF
TGTGCCAGCAGTTGGACAGGGGGCGTTTCCGACTATGGCTACACCTTC
>TRBV3-1|TRBD2|TRBJ2-4|many|19
CASSPFGTSGAVAKNIQYF
TGTGCCAGCAGCCCCTTCGGGACTAGCGGGGCCGTAGCCAAAAACATTCAGTACTTC
>TRBV5-5|TRBD2|TRBJ2-1|few|18
CASSLHPLAGVGHNEQFF
TGTGCCAGCAGCTTACACCCTTTAGCGGGAGTCGGCCACAATGAGCAGTTCTTC
>TRBV4-1|NA|TRBJ2-7|NA|17
CASSQDRVTDRHYEQYF
TGCGCCAGCAGCCAAGATAGAGTGACGGACAGACACTACGAGCAGTACTTC
>TRBV19|TRBD2|TRBJ2-7|NA|14
CASSPSGRDYEQYF
TGTGCCAGTAGTCCCAGCGGGAGGGATTACGAGCAGTACTTC
>TRBV5-6|TRBD2|TRBJ2-1|few|17
CASSFSLRGRVRNEQFF
TGTGCCAGCAGCTTCTCCCTTCGGGGGAGGGTAAGGAATGAGCAGTTCTTC
>TRBV6-1|NA|TRBJ1-1|many|14
CASRNDRLNTEAFF
TGTGCCAGCAGGAATGACAGGTTGAACACTGAAGCTTTCTTT
>TRBV5-6|NA|TRBJ1-2|NA|14
CASRNQDSSYGYTF
TGTGCCAGCAGGAATCAGGACAGTTCCTATGGCTACACCTTC
>TRBV19|NA|TRBJ2-1|NA|16
CASSDPGGRSYNEQFF
TGTGCCAGTAGTGACCCAGGCGGGCGCTCCTACAATGAGCAGTTCTTC